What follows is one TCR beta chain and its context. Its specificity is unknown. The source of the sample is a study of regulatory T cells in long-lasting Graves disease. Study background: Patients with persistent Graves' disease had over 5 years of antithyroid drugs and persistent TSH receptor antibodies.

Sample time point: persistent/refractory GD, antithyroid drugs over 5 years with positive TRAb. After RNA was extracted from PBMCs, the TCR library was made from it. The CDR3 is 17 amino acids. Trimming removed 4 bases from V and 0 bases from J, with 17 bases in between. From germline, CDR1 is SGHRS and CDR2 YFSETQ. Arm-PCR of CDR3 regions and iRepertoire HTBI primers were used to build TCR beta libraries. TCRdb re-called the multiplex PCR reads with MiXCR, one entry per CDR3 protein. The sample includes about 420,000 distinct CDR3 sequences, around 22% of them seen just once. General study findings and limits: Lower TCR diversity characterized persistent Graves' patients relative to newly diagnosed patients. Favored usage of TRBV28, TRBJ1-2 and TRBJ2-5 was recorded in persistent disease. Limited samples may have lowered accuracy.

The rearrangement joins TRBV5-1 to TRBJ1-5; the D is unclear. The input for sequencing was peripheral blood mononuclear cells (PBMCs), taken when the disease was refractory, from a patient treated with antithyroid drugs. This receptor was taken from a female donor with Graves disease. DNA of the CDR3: TGCGCCAGCAGCCCCGAATTCCCACTCCATAGCAATCAGCCCCAGCATTTT. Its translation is CASSPEFPLHSNQPQHF.